This is a list of T cell receptor beta chains from one sample in a study of PD-L1 blockade in urothelial cancer. The protocol was immunoSEQ multiplex PCR, while the TCRdb copy is restricted to in-frame clones and leaves out a portion. This table holds about 79,000 clones, around 85% found once. This specimen was PBMCs, taken around atezolizumab (anti-PD-L1) treatment. The source of these receptors is a man aged 35 to 55 with urothelial cancer. CDR3s include the opening cysteine and the closing phenylalanine or tryptophan. Fields, in order: clone size, D gene, V gene, J gene, CDR3 protein, CDR3 DNA. The D gene is left open where the match is weak. Clone size, where shown, is once, few, many, or a class for clones that have expanded.

clone size: .
D gene: .
V gene: TRBV6-1
J gene: TRBJ2-7
CDR3 protein: CASRAGVSYEQYF
CDR3 DNA: TGTGCCAGCAGAGCCGGGGTATCCTACGAGCAGTACTTC

clone size: once
D gene: .
V gene: TRBV25-1
J gene: TRBJ1-6
CDR3 protein: CASSEYAGQFNSPLHF
CDR3 DNA: TGTGCCAGCAGTGAATATGCCGGACAGTTTAATTCACCCCTCCACTTT

clone size: once
D gene: TRBD1
V gene: TRBV27
J gene: TRBJ2-1
CDR3 protein: CASKTGGAYNEQFF
CDR3 DNA: TGTGCCAGCAAAACAGGGGGCGCCTACAATGAGCAGTTCTTC

clone size: .
D gene: .
V gene: TRBV5-1
J gene: TRBJ2-7
CDR3 protein: CASSLVVSPYEQYF
CDR3 DNA: TGCGCCAGCAGCTTGGTCGTCTCCCCCTACGAGCAGTACTTC

clone size: .
D gene: .
V gene: TRBV11-3
J gene: TRBJ1-1
CDR3 protein: CASSSLGTEAFF
CDR3 DNA: TGTGCCAGCAGCTCACTAGGGACTGAAGCTTTCTTT

clone size: .
D gene: TRBD2
V gene: TRBV6-1
J gene: TRBJ2-1
CDR3 protein: CASSEALAGRNEQFF
CDR3 DNA: TGTGCCAGCAGTGAAGCGCTAGCGGGTCGCAATGAGCAGTTCTTC

clone size: .
D gene: .
V gene: TRBV11-3
J gene: TRBJ2-3
CDR3 protein: CASSLGLEFTDTQYF
CDR3 DNA: TGTGCCAGCAGCTTAGGTTTGGAGTTCACAGATACGCAGTATTTT

clone size: .
D gene: .
V gene: TRBV19
J gene: TRBJ2-1
CDR3 protein: CASTMEGGARGVEQFF
CDR3 DNA: TGTGCCAGTACCATGGAGGGGGGGGCTCGCGGGGTTGAGCAGTTCTTC

clone size: .
D gene: TRBD1
V gene: TRBV7-3
J gene: TRBJ2-1
CDR3 protein: CASSLNGPGTGEDNEQFF
CDR3 DNA: TGTGCCAGCAGCTTAAATGGTCCCGGGACAGGGGAAGACAATGAGCAGTTCTTC

clone size: .
D gene: TRBD1
V gene: TRBV4-2
J gene: TRBJ2-7
CDR3 protein: CASSHTIGTDYLSYEQYF
CDR3 DNA: TGTGCCAGCAGCCATACTATCGGGACAGATTATTTATCCTACGAGCAGTACTTC

clone size: .
D gene: TRBD1
V gene: TRBV25-1
J gene: TRBJ1-5
CDR3 protein: CASSARGLSNQPQHF
CDR3 DNA: TGTGCCAGCAGTGCCAGGGGGCTAAGCAATCAGCCCCAGCATTTT

clone size: .
D gene: TRBD1
V gene: TRBV28
J gene: TRBJ2-3
CDR3 protein: CASSLEVGQGYADTQYF
CDR3 DNA: TGTGCCAGCAGTTTAGAAGTGGGACAGGGGTATGCAGATACGCAGTATTTT

clone size: few
D gene: TRBD1
V gene: TRBV9
J gene: TRBJ2-7
CDR3 protein: CASSVNRGYEQYF
CDR3 DNA: TGTGCCAGCAGCGTAAACAGGGGATACGAGCAGTACTTC

clone size: .
D gene: .
V gene: TRBV10-3
J gene: TRBJ2-5
CDR3 protein: CAISGASDSNQETQYF
CDR3 DNA: TGTGCCATCAGTGGGGCGTCTGACAGTAACCAAGAGACCCAGTACTTC

clone size: .
D gene: .
V gene: TRBV5-4
J gene: TRBJ2-3
CDR3 protein: CASSYYRNNTDTQYF
CDR3 DNA: TGTGCCAGCAGTTACTACAGGAATAACACAGATACGCAGTATTTT

clone size: few
D gene: .
V gene: TRBV10-3
J gene: TRBJ1-1
CDR3 protein: CAISDPAGPQNTEAFF
CDR3 DNA: TGTGCCATCAGTGACCCGGCAGGCCCTCAGAACACTGAAGCTTTCTTT

clone size: .
D gene: .
V gene: TRBV27
J gene: TRBJ2-5
CDR3 protein: CATGQWRETQYF
CDR3 DNA: TGTGCCACCGGACAGTGGAGGGAGACCCAGTACTTC

clone size: .
D gene: TRBD1
V gene: TRBV18
J gene: TRBJ2-2
CDR3 protein: CASSTIGTGGTGELFF
CDR3 DNA: TGTGCCAGCTCGACGATTGGGACAGGGGGCACCGGGGAGCTGTTTTTT

clone size: .
D gene: .
V gene: TRBV5-1
J gene: TRBJ1-5
CDR3 protein: CASSLFENQPQHF
CDR3 DNA: TGCGCCAGCAGCTTGTTTGAGAATCAGCCCCAGCATTTT

clone size: .
D gene: .
V gene: TRBV5-4
J gene: TRBJ1-1
CDR3 protein: CASSLAPVRRKNTEAFF
CDR3 DNA: TGTGCCAGCAGCTTGGCGCCAGTGAGGCGGAAGAACACTGAAGCTTTCTTT

clone size: .
D gene: .
V gene: TRBV27
J gene: TRBJ2-7
CDR3 protein: CASSPIDSSWPYEQYF
CDR3 DNA: TGTGCCAGCAGCCCAATAGACAGCTCTTGGCCCTACGAGCAGTACTTC

clone size: .
D gene: TRBD1
V gene: TRBV2
J gene: TRBJ2-7
CDR3 protein: CASSDIRQGVKGQYF
CDR3 DNA: TGTGCCAGCAGTGATATACGGCAGGGGGTAAAGGGGCAGTACTTC

clone size: .
D gene: .
V gene: TRBV18
J gene: TRBJ2-7
CDR3 protein: CASSPQAGPYYEQYF
CDR3 DNA: TGTGCCAGCTCACCACAGGCAGGTCCATATTACGAGCAGTACTTC